This record covers a single TCR beta chain. Method: immunoSEQ multiplex PCR; TCRdb's copy keeps in-frame clones and lacks some. The sample includes approximately 150,000 clones, roughly 88% of them seen just once. The data derive from a study of blood T cell repertoires in COVID-19. As for the study in general: Nucleic acid was either cDNA or gDNA, and it came from T cells, B-cell-depleted T cells, or PBMCs.

In germline, CDR1 is MNHEY, CDR2 SMNVEV (reference sequence). The CDR3 spans 14 residues. Deletions cut 3 bases from V and 5 bases from J, with 11 bases between. The material sequenced was peripheral blood. The TCR originated in a woman in her forties or fifties with acute or convalescent COVID-19. The chain joins TRBV27 to TRBJ2-1, with D maybe TRBD1 (6 bases). The CDR3 nucleotides are TGTGCCAGCAGTTTGCTCAGGGGAAACAATGAGCAGTTCTTC. This translates into CASSLLRGNNEQFF.